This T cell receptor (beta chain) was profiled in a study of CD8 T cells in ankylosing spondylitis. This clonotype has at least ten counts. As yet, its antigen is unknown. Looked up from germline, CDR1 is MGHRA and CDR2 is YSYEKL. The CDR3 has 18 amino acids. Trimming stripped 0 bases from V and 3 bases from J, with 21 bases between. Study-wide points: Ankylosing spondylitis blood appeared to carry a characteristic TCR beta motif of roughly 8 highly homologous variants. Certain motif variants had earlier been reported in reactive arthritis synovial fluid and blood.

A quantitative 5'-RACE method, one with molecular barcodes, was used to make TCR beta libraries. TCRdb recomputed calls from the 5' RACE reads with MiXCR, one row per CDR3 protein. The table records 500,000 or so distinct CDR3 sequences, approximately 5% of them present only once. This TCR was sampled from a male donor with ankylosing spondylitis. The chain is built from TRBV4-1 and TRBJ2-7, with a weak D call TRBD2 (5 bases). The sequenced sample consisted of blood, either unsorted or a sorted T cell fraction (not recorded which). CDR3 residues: CASSQDRRAATTSYEQYF. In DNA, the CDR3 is TGCGCCAGCAGCCAAGATAGACGGGCCGCGACTACCAGCTACGAGCAGTACTTC.